These 31 T cell receptor beta chains share one sample of origin, sequenced in a study of blood T cells in healthy people across ages. Through a sample-barcoded 5' primer and a J-beta primer mix, a second PCR was run for roughly 6 to 11 cycles. TCRdb reprocessed the 5' RACE reads via MiXCR and lists one record per CDR3 protein. The sample carries about 1.1 million distinct CDR3 sequences, less than 45% recorded once. Sequencing was done on a sample of blood. The receptors here all came from a man aged 18 to 30 in good health.

V gene TRBV18 combines with J gene TRBJ1-5; D is unclear. Germline values: CDR1 KGHSH, CDR2 LQKENI. V gave up 1 base and J gave up 2 bases, with 12 bases separating them. The CDR3 extends over 16 amino acids. CDR3 in amino acids: CASSPQGWDGNQPQHF. As DNA, the CDR3 is TGTGCCAGCTCACCACAGGGTTGGGATGGCAATCAGCCCCAGCATTTT.

The chain is built from TRBV7-2 and TRBJ1-6, with D unresolved. Germline CDR1 is SGHTA and CDR2 is FQGNSA. V was shortened by 0 bases and J by 3 bases, with 9 bases between the two germline ends. The CDR3 spans 16 residues. CDR3 DNA: TGTGCCAGCAGCTTAGCTCAGGACCGCTATAATTCACCCCTCCACTTT. Translating gives CASSLAQDRYNSPLHF.

This clonotype was observed a handful of times. This CDR3 is CSADGRDSQETQYF. CDR3 coding DNA: TGCAGTGCTGACGGCCGGGACTCGCAAGAGACCCAGTACTTC. The V and J genes are TRBV20-1 and TRBJ2-5; the D gene is possibly TRBD2 (6 bases). V was pared by 5 bases and J by 2 bases, with 15 bases between. Germline CDR1 reads DFQATT; CDR2 reads SNEGSKA (reference sequence). The CDR3 sequence is 14 residues long.

The chain carries TRBV9 and TRBJ1-2; 7 nucleotides align to TRBD1. J gave up 2 bases and V 0 bases, and 4 bases lay outside the gene matches. Germline assignment: CDR1 SGDLS and CDR2 YYNGEE. The CDR3 length is 15 residues. As DNA, the CDR3 is TGTGCCAGCAGCGTAGCCTCGACAGGGAACTATGGCTACACCTTC. This codes for CASSVASTGNYGYTF.

V usage is TRBV7-8 and J usage is TRBJ2-2; TRBD1 is a possible D gene (6 bases). This CDR3 region has 15 residues. V was cut by 5 bases and J by 0 bases, with 10 bases left in between. Germline V lookup: CDR1 SGHVS, CDR2 FQNEAQ. CDR3: CASSRQAPNTGELFF. The CDR3 region has the DNA TGTGCCAGCAGCAGACAGGCCCCGAACACCGGGGAGCTGTTTTTT. Together with reference TRBV7-8 and TRBJ2-2, the CDR3 gives the full variable domain: GAGVSQSPRYKVAKRGQDVALRCDPISGHVSLFWYQQALGQGPEFLTYFQNEAQLDKSGLPSDRFFAERPEGSVSTLKIQRTQQEDSAVYLCASSRQAPNTGELFFGEGSRLTVL.

V usage is TRBV20-1 and J usage is TRBJ2-1, with D perhaps matching TRBD2 (5 bases). Germline CDR1 is DFQATT and CDR2 is SNEGSKA (reference sequence). Trimming removed 6 bases at V and 8 bases at J, with 23 bases between. The CDR3 covers 15 residues. The CDR3 coding sequence is TGCAGTGCCGAATTACTAGGTAAAGGTATCGATGAGCAGTTCTTC. It codes for CSAELLGKGIDEQFF.

A single count supports this clonotype. A much larger clone sits a single nucleotide away, making a read error possible. The V and J genes are TRBV12-5 and TRBJ2-7; D is unresolved. The end of the DNA fits TRBJ2-5 better, so the J call may be wrong. The CDR3 is 13 amino acids. Per germline, CDR1 LGHNT and CDR2 FRNRAP. CDR3 bases: TGTGCTAGTGGTTTCAACACCGTGGAGACCCAGTACTTC. Its protein product is CASGFNTVETQYF.

In this sample, this clonotype turned up a few times. The J gene is TRBJ1-5, the V gene TRBV20-1; possibly TRBD1 for D (5 bases). Trimming removed 4 bases from V and 1 base from J, with 11 bases in between. The germline CDR1 and CDR2 sequences are DFQATT and SNEGSKA (reference sequence). The CDR3 has 14 amino acids. The CDR3 bases are TGCAGTGCTAAGACAGCCTCCAGCAATCAGCCCCAGCATTTT. Amino acids: CSAKTASSNQPQHF.

This clonotype was detected only once. The chain carries TRBV15 and TRBJ1-1; D is unclear. The germline gives CDR1 LNHNV, CDR2 YYDKDF (reference sequence). CDR3 length equals 15 residues. V lost 0 bases, J lost 5 bases, and 13 bases lay in between. The CDR3 coding sequence is TGTGCCACCAGCAGAGACGACCAACCGGGGACTGAAGCTTTCTTT. Translating it yields CATSRDDQPGTEAFF. The full variable domain, rest sourced from reference TRBV15 and TRBJ1-1, is DAMVIQNPRYQVTQFGKPVTLSCSQTLNHNVMYWYQQKSSQAPKLLFHYYDKDFNNEADTPDNFQSRRPNTSFCFLDIRSPGLGDTAMYLCATSRDDQPGTEAFFGQGTRLTVV.

The gene calls are TRBV20-1 and TRBJ1-6, with D hard to call. Trimming left V 0 bases short and J 6 bases short, with 9 bases between. The CDR3 is 14 residues long. Germline values: CDR1 DFQATT, CDR2 SNEGSKA (reference sequence). The CDR3 bases are TGCAGTGCTAGAGATACGGGATTTAATTCACCCCTCCACTTT. It encodes CSARDTGFNSPLHF.

The chain couples TRBV7-2 to TRBJ2-7, with D possibly TRBD2 on 5 matching bases. CDR1 is SGHTA and CDR2 is FQGNSA in the germline V gene. The CDR3 spans 16 residues. Trimming left V 4 bases short and J 4 bases short, with 20 bases between. The CDR3 loop is CASSSSPDGVFYEQYF. In DNA, the CDR3 is TGTGCCAGCAGCTCCTCCCCGGACGGGGTATTTTACGAGCAGTACTTC.

J is TRBJ2-3 and V is TRBV27, with 10 bases matching TRBD1. Trimming cost V 5 bases and J 0 bases; bases outside gene matches: 11. Germline V gives CDR1 MNHEY, CDR2 SMNVEV (reference sequence). The CDR3 runs to 18 residues. The CDR3 is CASSQGQGFGTSTDTQYF. In nucleotides, the CDR3 is TGTGCCAGCAGTCAGGGACAGGGGTTTGGGACTAGCACAGATACGCAGTATTTT.

This CDR3 is CASSLVGRDQETQYF. For the CDR3, the DNA is TGTGCCAGCAGCTTAGTCGGGAGAGACCAAGAGACCCAGTACTTC. The rearrangement uses TRBV7-6 and TRBJ2-5; D is perhaps TRBD2 (6 bases). V shed 1 base and J shed 0 bases, with 9 bases lying between them. Germline V gives CDR1 SGHVS, CDR2 FNYEAQ. This CDR3 spans 15 amino acids.

This chain joins TRBV29-1 and TRBJ1-3, with D unclear. Looked up from germline, CDR1 is SQVTM and CDR2 is ANQGSEA. The CDR3 sequence is 15 residues long. V lost 5 bases and J 2 bases, leaving 16 bases between the germline ends. CDR3 nucleotides: TGCAGCGTTACCGGGCTCCCGGGCCCTGGAAACACCATATATTTT. The encoded protein is CSVTGLPGPGNTIYF.

As regards this clonotype: The junction shows a germline mismatch at one end, possibly a read error. V is TRBV2 and J is TRBJ2-1; 11 bases line up with TRBD2. The CDR3 covers 19 residues. In germline, CDR1 is SNHLY, CDR2 FYNNEI. The CDR3 spells CASSGSLAGGQSSDNEQFF. The CDR3, as DNA: TGTGCCAGCAGTGGATCCCTAGCGGGGGGACAGAGCTCCGACAATGAGCAGTTCTTC.

The chain joins TRBV28 to TRBJ1-1; the D gene is possibly TRBD1 (5 bases). The CDR3 spans 15 residues. CDR1 is MDHEN and CDR2 is SYDVKM in the germline V gene. V was cut by 2 bases and J by 4 bases, with 14 bases left in between. This chain's CDR3 is CASSLRGVQSTEAFF. CDR3 nucleotide sequence: TGTGCCAGCAGTTTAAGGGGTGTACAGAGCACTGAAGCTTTCTTT.

This rearrangement joins TRBV27 to TRBJ1-1, with D possibly TRBD1 on 5 matching bases. V was trimmed by 0 bases and J by 8 bases, leaving 16 bases between them. Germline loops: CDR1 MNHEY, CDR2 SMNVEV (reference sequence). The CDR3 is 15 amino acids. CDR3 sequence (DNA): TGTGCCAGCAGTTTATCTCCTTCCTCAGGGCCAGAAGCTTTCTTT. This codes for CASSLSPSSGPEAFF.

The V gene is TRBV3-1, the J gene TRBJ2-4, with D possibly matching TRBD2 (6 bases). V was cut by 0 bases and J by 0 bases, with 18 bases left in between. The CDR3 is 19 amino acids. Germline CDR1 and CDR2: LGHDT and YNNKEL (reference sequence). CDR3 sequence reads: CASSQEGVGPREAKNIQYF. The CDR3 nucleotides are TGTGCCAGCAGCCAAGAGGGAGTCGGCCCGCGGGAAGCCAAAAACATTCAGTACTTC.

J is TRBJ1-1 and V is TRBV7-9, with D possibly TRBD1 on 5 matching bases. The V gene's germline CDR1 is SEHNR and CDR2 FQNEAQ (reference sequence). Trimming stripped 1 base from V and 6 bases from J, with 15 bases between. CDR3 length: 15 residues. In nucleotides, the CDR3 is TGTGCCAGCAGCTTAGTGAGGGGCCCCGACCCTGAAGCTTTCTTT. It is translated as CASSLVRGPDPEAFF.

This clonotype occurred a few times. The genes are TRBV14 and TRBJ2-3; perhaps D is TRBD1 or TRBD2 (5 bases each). The CDR3 length is 17 residues. V was pared by 1 base and J by 1 base, with 15 bases between. Germline V gene lookup returns CDR1 SGHDN and CDR2 FVKESK. The CDR3 bases are TGTGCCAGCAGCCAAGTCATTGGGGGTTGGGGCACAGATACGCAGTATTTT. Translated, it gives CASSQVIGGWGTDTQYF.

The J gene is TRBJ1-1, the V gene TRBV7-9; D gene unclear. The CDR3 is 13 residues long. Trimming removed 0 bases from V and 9 bases from J, with 11 bases in between. In germline, CDR1 is SEHNR, CDR2 FQNEAQ (reference sequence). The CDR3 spells CASSLAESVQAFF. The CDR3 DNA follows: TGTGCCAGCAGCTTAGCGGAGTCGGTCCAAGCTTTCTTT.

DNA for the CDR3: TGTGCCATCAACTTAGAGGAGTCCTACGAGCAGTACTTC. Its protein product is CAINLEESYEQYF. The genes are TRBV10-3 and TRBJ2-7; unclear D gene. V lost 7 bases, J lost 1 base, and 11 bases lay in between. This CDR3 has 13 amino acids. CDR1 and CDR2 from the germline V gene are ENHRY and SYGVKD.

The chain links TRBV4-2 to TRBJ2-2; D might be TRBD1 or TRBD2, each matching 5 bases. Germline V gene data show CDR1 as LGHNA and CDR2 as YNFKEQ. There are 15 residues in the CDR3. Trimming pared 4 bases from V and 6 bases from J, leaving 15 bases between. The CDR3 spells CASSPADTLSGELFF. The CDR3 coding sequence is TGTGCCAGCAGCCCAGCGGACACCCTATCCGGGGAGCTGTTTTTT.

This clonotype came up a few times. This may be a read error: a much more frequent sequence differs by one nucleotide. The chain recombines TRBV29-1 with TRBJ2-7; D not resolved. The DNA end is more similar to TRBJ2-5, so the J call may be wrong. Germline V gene data show CDR1 as SQVTM and CDR2 as ANQGSEA. This CDR3 contains 11 residues. CDR3 DNA: TGCAGCGGTGAAAGGTCGGAGACCCAGTACTTC. Amino acids: CSGERSETQYF.

Only a few counts were recorded for this clonotype. This chain uses TRBV20-1 with TRBJ2-3; 9 positions match TRBD2. J gave up 2 bases and V 0 bases, and 6 bases lay outside the gene matches. This CDR3 comprises 16 residues. In germline, CDR1 is DFQATT, CDR2 SNEGSKA (reference sequence). CDR3 DNA sequence: TGCAGTGCTAGAGATGTGCTAGCGGGGATCACAGATACGCAGTATTTT. It encodes CSARDVLAGITDTQYF.

This clonotype was found once. CDR3 in amino acids: CASSVDGQGVSEAFF. The DNA of the CDR3 is TGTGCCAGCAGCGTAGACGGGCAGGGAGTCTCTGAAGCTTTCTTT. This chain uses TRBV9 with TRBJ1-1, with D possibly TRBD1 on 5 matching bases. Trimming left V 0 bases short and J 6 bases short, with 15 bases between. The germline gives CDR1 SGDLS, CDR2 YYNGEE. CDR3 length: 15 residues.

The chain couples TRBV2 to TRBJ2-3; no clear D. Trimming removed 2 bases at V and 1 base at J, with 7 bases between. From germline, CDR1 is SNHLY and CDR2 FYNNEI. The CDR3 totals 14 residues. The CDR3 is CASSELDRTDTQYF. The CDR3 coding sequence is TGTGCCAGCAGTGAACTAGACCGCACAGATACGCAGTATTTT.

The chain carries TRBV6-2 or TRBV6-3 and TRBJ2-1, with 9 positions matching TRBD2. This CDR3 spans 19 amino acids. With V trimmed by 0 bases and J by 7 bases, 16 bases remained unmatched. Germline-derived CDR1 and CDR2 are MNHEY and SVGEGT. The CDR3 sequence: CASSYSKGGRASSPNEQFF. The CDR3 nucleotides are TGTGCCAGCAGTTACTCGAAAGGCGGGAGGGCCTCGTCTCCTAATGAGCAGTTCTTC.

The rearrangement uses TRBV20-1 and TRBJ2-5; TRBD1 aligns across 7 bases. V was pared by 3 bases and J by 11 bases, with 12 bases of the junction left unmatched. This CDR3 is 13 amino acids long. Germline CDR1 is DFQATT and CDR2 is SNEGSKA (reference sequence). The CDR3 spells CSARTGSLGEQYF. The CDR3 DNA is TGCAGTGCTAGGACAGGGAGCTTGGGGGAGCAGTACTTC.

This clonotype was found a few times. This chain joins TRBV20-1 and TRBJ1-2; 10 bases fit TRBD1. The CDR3 runs to 14 residues. The germline V gene has CDR1 DFQATT and CDR2 SNEGSKA (reference sequence). With V trimmed by 4 bases and J by 5 bases, 7 bases remained unmatched. The CDR3 region has the DNA TGCAGTGCTATCCTCCGGGACAGGGGTTATGGCTACACCTTC. Translated: CSAILRDRGYGYTF.

This rearrangement joins TRBV20-1 to TRBJ2-2; 8 bases are a match to TRBD1. Germline V gene lookup returns CDR1 DFQATT and CDR2 SNEGSKA (reference sequence). J was trimmed by 6 bases and V by 2 bases; bases with no gene match: 8. CDR3 length: 15 residues. CDR3: CSARTGGGNAGELFF. The CDR3 region has the DNA TGCAGTGCTAGAACAGGGGGAGGAAACGCCGGGGAGCTGTTTTTT.